The present T cell receptor (beta chain) was sequenced within a study of PD-L1 blockade in urothelial cancer. Turning to the study itself: The patients first took atezolizumab in 2014, receiving 1,200 mg intravenously every 3 weeks. Median blood clonality was around 0.074, with some 89,000 unique TCRs. Patients arrived having already received 0 to 3 prior chemotherapy regimens.

Each PCR received spiked synthetic TCR analog templates. Repertoires were generated with immunoSEQ multiplex PCR, while TCRdb's copy carries only in-frame clones and drops some. The sample has some 40,000 clones; over 75% are singletons. Germline-derived CDR1 and CDR2 are MDHEN and SYDVKM. The CDR3 has 14 residues. J was trimmed by 3 bases and V by 3 bases; bases with no gene match: 5. The sequence was obtained from a man in his 70s with urothelial cancer. The sequenced sample was PBMCs, obtained around atezolizumab (anti-PD-L1) treatment. J is TRBJ2-7 and V is TRBV28; 7 nucleotides align to TRBD1. CDR3 protein: CASSLPGQYYEQYF. CDR3 DNA: TGTGCCAGCAGTTTGCCGGGACAGTACTACGAGCAGTACTTC.